The next 13 T cell receptor beta chains were all read from a single sample in a study of blood T cells in healthy people across ages. Primers used in a second PCR of roughly 6 to 12 cycles were a sample-barcoded 5' primer and a J-beta primer mix. Each CDR3 protein gets one entry after TCRdb re-called the 5' RACE reads with MiXCR. Found here are 950,000 to 1,200,000 distinct CDR3 sequences, under 40% of them singletons; the top ten hold around 13%. The sequencing sample was made of blood. Every receptor here comes from a young man in good health.

This rearrangement joins TRBV4-3 to TRBJ2-6, with TRBD1 as a possible D gene (5 bases). This CDR3 spans 19 amino acids. Trimming took 0 bases from V and 0 from J, leaving 15 bases between them. Germline values: CDR1 LGHNA, CDR2 YSLEER. The CDR3: CASSQETGEIYSGANVLTF. CDR3 nucleotide sequence: TGCGCCAGCAGCCAAGAAACAGGAGAAATCTACTCTGGGGCCAACGTCCTGACTTTC.

This CDR3 reads CASSSGTGTEKLFF. As DNA, the CDR3 is TGTGCCAGCAGTTCCGGGACAGGGACAGAAAAACTGTTTTTT. The V and J genes are TRBV12-3 or TRBV12-4 and TRBJ1-4, with 9 nucleotides matching TRBD1. The CDR3 is 14 amino acids. V lost 4 bases to trimming and J lost 8 bases; unmatched junction nucleotides: 5.

The rearrangement links TRBV7-2 to TRBJ2-1; a possible D gene is TRBD2 (6 bases). The CDR3 length is 16 residues. CDR1 is SGHTA and CDR2 is FQGNSA in the germline V gene. Trimming pared 1 base from V and 3 bases from J, leaving 13 bases between. The CDR3 reads CASSLGRGADYNEQFF. The CDR3, as DNA: TGTGCCAGCAGCTTAGGGCGGGGCGCCGACTACAATGAGCAGTTCTTC.

In this sample, this clonotype turned up a few times. In DNA form, the CDR3 reads TGTGCCAGCAGTTTAGGCCGGGACAATCGACCTCGTTACCCCGGTAATTCCGAGCAGTACTTC. As protein: CASSLGRDNRPRYPGNSEQYF. The rearrangement joins TRBV12-3 or TRBV12-4 to TRBJ2-4, with D possibly TRBD1 on 6 matching bases. Near its end, the DNA agrees better with TRBJ2-7, so the J call may be wrong. This CDR3 is 21 amino acids long.

The chain employs TRBV12-5 and TRBJ1-1, with D unresolved. The CDR3 sequence is 15 residues long. Germline values: CDR1 LGHNT, CDR2 FRNRAP. V was trimmed by 5 bases and J by 2 bases, leaving 15 bases between them. The CDR3 DNA reads TGTGCTAGTGGTCCCCCCGGGAATCGTAACACTGAAGCTTTCTTT. Protein: CASGPPGNRNTEAFF. Looking up the rest from reference TRBV12-5 and TRBJ1-1 gives the full variable domain: DARVTQTPRHKVTEMGQEVTMRCQPILGHNTVFWYRQTMMQGLELLAYFRNRAPLDDSGMPKDRFSAEMPDATLATLKIQPSEPRDSAVYFCASGPPGNRNTEAFFGQGTRLTVV.

This clonotype turned up a few times. The chain couples TRBV27 to TRBJ1-2; unclear D gene. The CDR3 is made up of 16 amino acids. Trimming stripped 1 base from V and 0 bases from J, with 12 bases between. Germline CDR1 reads MNHEY; CDR2 reads SMNVEV (reference sequence). For the CDR3, the DNA is TGTGCCAGCAGTTTATTTGTCGGCACTTCTAACTATGGCTACACCTTC. This sequence encodes CASSLFVGTSNYGYTF.

This clonotype has more than one count but fewer than ten. The V gene is TRBV9, the J gene TRBJ2-3; 8 positions agree with TRBD2. CDR3 size: 18 residues. Germline trimming cut 0 bases from V and 1 base from J; bases unmatched to any gene: 10. CDR1 SGDLS and CDR2 YYNGEE come from the germline V gene. The CDR3, as DNA: TGTGCCAGCAGCGTAGATCCTGGGAGCGGGGGACGCACAGATACGCAGTATTTT. Translation gives CASSVDPGSGGRTDTQYF.

In this sample, this clonotype turned up a few times. CDR3 coding DNA: TGTGCCAGCAGCCCACCTTCCTCGACAGGGCCTCAGCCCCAGCATTTT. Protein sequence: CASSPPSSTGPQPQHF. The rearrangement links TRBV12-3 or TRBV12-4 to TRBJ1-5; 7 nucleotides align to TRBD1. The CDR3 loop spans 16 amino acids. V gave up 6 bases and J gave up 6 bases; unmatched junction bases: 14.

The V call is TRBV12-3 or TRBV12-4, the J call TRBJ2-5; D is ambiguous. V shed 5 bases and J shed 11 bases, with 12 bases lying between them. This CDR3 is 11 amino acids long. The CDR3 reads CASSPLAEQYF. The DNA for the CDR3 is TGTGCCAGCAGTCCCTTGGCTGAGCAGTACTTC.

V usage is TRBV30 and J usage is TRBJ2-3, with D possibly being TRBD2 (7 bases). The CDR3 spans 15 residues. V lost 0 bases to trimming and J lost 5 bases, with 15 bases between them. Germline CDR1 is GTSNPN and CDR2 is SVGIG (reference sequence). This CDR3 reads CAWSVRGGGRDTQYF. The CDR3 nucleotides read TGTGCCTGGAGTGTACGGGGCGGGGGCAGAGATACGCAGTATTTT.

In its sample, this clonotype was seen a few times. The rearrangement links TRBV20-1 to TRBJ2-3; the D is unclear. V lost 6 bases and J lost 2, with 15 bases in between. From germline, CDR1 is DFQATT and CDR2 SNEGSKA (reference sequence). The CDR3 runs to 14 residues. The CDR3 sequence is CSANPAATTDTQYF. As DNA, the CDR3 is TGCAGTGCAAACCCGGCGGCCACCACAGATACGCAGTATTTT.

This clonotype was counted between two and nine times. The V gene is TRBV20-1, the J gene TRBJ1-2; D is uncertain. V lost 1 base, J lost 1 base, and 13 bases lay in between. The CDR3 totals 15 residues. Germline values: CDR1 DFQATT, CDR2 SNEGSKA (reference sequence). The DNA for the CDR3 is TGCAGTGCTAGAGGTTCGGCAGAGTTTAACTATGGCTACACCTTC. This codes for CSARGSAEFNYGYTF.

The V and J genes are TRBV29-1 and TRBJ2-1; D may match TRBD1 or TRBD2 (6 bases each). The CDR3 runs 16 residues. V was shortened by 4 bases and J by 4 bases, with 20 bases between the two germline ends. Per germline, CDR1 SQVTM and CDR2 ANQGSEA. CDR3 region: CSVVLSGAYQYNEQFF. DNA for the CDR3: TGCAGCGTTGTTCTGTCGGGGGCTTACCAATACAATGAGCAGTTCTTC.